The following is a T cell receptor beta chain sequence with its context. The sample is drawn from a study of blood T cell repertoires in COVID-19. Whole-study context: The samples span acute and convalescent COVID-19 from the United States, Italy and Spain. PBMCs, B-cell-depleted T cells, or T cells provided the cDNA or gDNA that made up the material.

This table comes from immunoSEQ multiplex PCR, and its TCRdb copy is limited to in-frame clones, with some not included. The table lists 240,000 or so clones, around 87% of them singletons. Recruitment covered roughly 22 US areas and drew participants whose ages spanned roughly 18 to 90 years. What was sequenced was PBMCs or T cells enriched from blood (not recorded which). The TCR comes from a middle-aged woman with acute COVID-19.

The CDR3 spells CASWTGGAETQYF. DNA of the CDR3: TGTGCCAGCTGGACAGGGGGGGCAGAGACCCAGTACTTC. V gene TRBV7-9 combines with J gene TRBJ2-5; the match to TRBD1 covers 10 bases. V was pared by 8 bases and J by 4 bases, with 4 bases of the junction left unmatched. The CDR3 is 13 residues long. Germline V gene lookup returns CDR1 SEHNR and CDR2 FQNEAQ (reference sequence).